Presented here are 16 T cell receptor beta chains from one specimen sequenced in a study of blood T cells in healthy people across ages. Using a J-beta primer mix together with a sample-barcoded 5' primer, a second PCR was run for roughly 6 to 12 cycles. TCRdb redid the calling of the 5' RACE reads with MiXCR, one entry per CDR3 protein. The sample has hundreds of thousands of distinct CDR3 sequences; 20% to 25% are singletons. Source material: blood. The receptors shown here come from a man between 65 and 85 years old in good health.

J is TRBJ2-5 and V is TRBV20-1; unclear D gene. TRBJ2-7 matches the DNA end more closely, so the J call is doubtful. The CDR3 loop spans 10 amino acids. The V gene's germline CDR1 is DFQATT and CDR2 SNEGSKA (reference sequence). CDR3 sequence (DNA): TGCAGTGCTAATCCCTACGAGCAGTACTTC. Amino acid sequence: CSANPYEQYF.

This clonotype was seen a handful of times. This may be a read error: a much more frequent sequence differs by one nucleotide. The gene calls are TRBV3-1 and TRBJ2-3; D remains ambiguous. CDR1 is LGHDT and CDR2 is YNNKEL in the germline V gene (reference sequence). V gave up 4 bases and J gave up 0 bases, with 14 bases separating them. The CDR3 is made up of 16 amino acids. The CDR3 bases are TGTGCCAGCAGCCGAAAAACAGTCTCTAGCACAGATACGCAGTATTTT. Its protein product is CASSRKTVSSTDTQYF.

The chain couples TRBV3-1 to TRBJ2-4, with TRBD2 identical over 11 bases. The ends lost 4 bases at V and 2 bases at J; junction bases unmatched: 13. Looked up from germline, CDR1 is LGHDT and CDR2 is YNNKEL (reference sequence). The CDR3 totals 19 residues. Written as DNA, the CDR3 is TGTGCCAGCAGCCGATCCGGGACTAGCGGTCGATCTTCCAAAAACATTCAGTACTTC. Translating it yields CASSRSGTSGRSSKNIQYF.

The J gene is TRBJ1-4, the V gene TRBV28; no clear D. With 7 bases removed from V and 0 bases from J, the gap between germline ends came to 18 bases. The CDR3 contains 17 residues. Germline CDR1 reads MDHEN; CDR2 reads SYDVKM. The CDR3 region is CASNTTPLLATNEKLFF. CDR3 coding DNA: TGTGCCAGCAATACAACCCCCCTATTGGCAACTAATGAAAAACTGTTTTTT.

This clonotype came up a few times. J is TRBJ2-7 and V is TRBV12-3 or TRBV12-4; no definite D call. With the DNA end fitting TRBJ2-5 better, the J assignment may be wrong. This CDR3 region has 14 residues. CDR3 amino acids: CASSPLERGETQYF. CDR3 nucleotide sequence: TGTGCCAGCAGCCCCCTCGAGAGAGGAGAGACCCAGTACTTC.

The chain recombines TRBV7-8 with TRBJ2-5; TRBD1 matches 9 bases. The CDR3 consists of 15 residues. CDR1 is SGHVS, CDR2 FQNEAQ, per germline. After removal of 6 bases from V and 2 bases from J, the junction contained 7 bases not matched to a gene. The CDR3 sequence is CASSPTGGGQETQYF. The DNA for the CDR3 is TGTGCCAGCAGTCCAACAGGGGGCGGTCAAGAGACCCAGTACTTC.

This clonotype was seen more than once but under ten times. The chain recombines TRBV4-3 with TRBJ2-5; D gene ambiguous. V shed 0 bases and J shed 6 bases, with 14 bases lying between them. The CDR3 has 15 residues. Germline loops: CDR1 LGHNA, CDR2 YSLEER. The CDR3 DNA follows: TGCGCCAGCAGCCAAGATCCGGCCACGCCGAAGACCCAGTACTTC. Translated, it gives CASSQDPATPKTQYF.

Worth noting for this clonotype: One junction end does not reproduce the germline sequence, and a read error may be involved. V usage is TRBV20-1 and J usage is TRBJ2-5; TRBD2 might be the D (6 bases). From germline, CDR1 is DFQATT and CDR2 SNEGSKA (reference sequence). This CDR3 has 14 residues. The CDR3 reads CSASGLGRQGTQYF. The CDR3 DNA is TGCAGTGCTAGTGGTTTGGGGAGGCAAGGGACCCAGTACTTC.

Turning to this clonotype: This may come from a read error, since a much larger clone is one base off. This CDR3 fails to terminate in the conserved phenylalanine or tryptophan, so it likely reflects a read error. This chain links TRBV29-1 with TRBJ2-4, with no clear D. The CDR3 length is 12 residues. Germline values: CDR1 SQVTM, CDR2 ANQGSEA. The germline V and J ends were trimmed by 0 bases and 5 bases, with 5 bases remaining between them. CDR3 coding DNA: TGCAGCGTTGAAGATTGGGAAAACATTCAGTACGTC. Amino acid sequence: CSVEDWENIQYV.

This clonotype was seen more than once but under ten times. This chain links TRBV5-1 with TRBJ2-7; 11 bases map to TRBD2. CDR3 length: 17 residues. The V gene's germline CDR1 is SGHRS and CDR2 YFSETQ. The trim removed 3 bases at V and 0 bases at J, leaving 8 bases unmatched. Here the CDR3 reads CASSSGLAGDPSYEQYF. The CDR3 region has the DNA TGCGCCAGCAGCTCTGGACTAGCGGGCGACCCCTCCTACGAGCAGTACTTC.

V gene TRBV11-2 combines with J gene TRBJ2-3, with 7 bases fitting TRBD1. The junction had 7 bases not matched to a gene; V was cut back by 1 base and J by 0 bases. This CDR3 is 17 amino acids long. The germline V gene encodes CDR1 SGHAT and CDR2 FQNNGV. CDR3 DNA: TGTGCCAGCAGCTTAGGAAGTAGGGGGCGAAGCACAGATACGCAGTATTTT. Residues: CASSLGSRGRSTDTQYF.

This clonotype was found many times. The CDR3 loop reads CASMSRQDHQETQYF. In DNA form, the CDR3 reads TGCGCCAGCATGAGCCGACAGGACCATCAAGAGACCCAGTACTTC. The chain links TRBV5-1 to TRBJ2-5; D is perhaps TRBD1 (6 bases). Germline CDR1 is SGHRS and CDR2 is YFSETQ. The CDR3 covers 15 residues. Trimming took off 6 bases at V and 2 bases at J, with 17 bases between the two ends.

V and J are TRBV9 and TRBJ2-5; 16 bases map to TRBD2. Matching the DNA end better, TRBJ2-1 makes the J call doubtful. The CDR3 consists of 19 residues. Per the germline V gene, CDR1 is SGDLS and CDR2 is YYNGEE. The CDR3 DNA reads as TGTGCCAGCAGCGTAGTAGGCGGGACTAGCGGGAGGGCCATGGATGAGCAGTTCTTC. Protein product: CASSVVGGTSGRAMDEQFF.

The table lists this clonotype with many counts. The V and J genes are TRBV29-1 and TRBJ2-7; 7 bases align to TRBD2. V trimming: 4 bases; J trimming: 2 bases; junction bases outside the gene matches: 8. Germline V gene sequence: CDR1 SQVTM, CDR2 ANQGSEA. CDR3 length: 14 residues. The CDR3 sequence is CSVGERDRTYEQYF. DNA of the CDR3: TGCAGCGTTGGGGAGCGGGACCGTACCTACGAGCAGTACTTC.

This rearrangement joins TRBV7-9 to TRBJ1-2; D is unclear. V was cut by 5 bases and J by 5 bases, with 15 bases left in between. The germline CDR1 and CDR2 sequences are SEHNR and FQNEAQ (reference sequence). This CDR3 comprises 14 residues. CDR3 sequence reads: CASSLDAGRYGYTF. DNA for the CDR3: TGTGCCAGCAGCCTCGACGCGGGCCGTTATGGCTACACCTTC.

There are many counts of this clonotype. The chain carries TRBV9 and TRBJ1-4, with 7 bases matching TRBD1. Germline V lookup: CDR1 SGDLS, CDR2 YYNGEE. CDR3 length: 17 residues. V lost 3 bases and J lost 0; bases outside the gene matches: 8. The CDR3, as DNA: TGTGCCAGCAGCGAGGGGACAGCATTTGCAACTAATGAAAAACTGTTTTTT. This codes for CASSEGTAFATNEKLFF.